The 11 T cell receptor beta chains below all came from one sample that was sequenced in a study of T cells in Graves' hyperthyroidism and ophthalmopathy. Using RNA transcripts as the source, TCR beta CDR3 regions were amplified. The primer set for the first-round RT-PCR of the TCR CDR3 was HTBI. TCRdb re-called the multiplex PCR reads with MiXCR, one entry per CDR3 protein. The sample has about 480,000 distinct CDR3 sequences; around 15% are singletons. The sequenced sample consisted of blood. The origin of the receptors is a woman aged 18-29 years with Graves' hyperthyroidism.

This clonotype was seen repeatedly, ten times or more. The rearrangement links TRBV12-3 or TRBV12-4 to TRBJ1-2; D possibly corresponds to TRBD1 (5 bases). V dropped 1 base and J dropped 6 bases, with 12 bases sitting between them. This CDR3 region has 14 residues. The CDR3 sequence is CASSLGGGLDGYTF. The CDR3 DNA reads as TGTGCCAGCAGTTTAGGCGGGGGTCTGGATGGCTACACCTTC.

The rearrangement joins TRBV2 to TRBJ2-5, with unresolved D. V was clipped by 2 bases and J by 4 bases, with 11 bases between them. The CDR3 contains 14 residues. The V gene's germline CDR1 is SNHLY and CDR2 FYNNEI. Here the CDR3 DNA reads TGTGCCAGCAGTGAACAGACAACCGGAGAGACCCAGTACTTC. Translating it yields CASSEQTTGETQYF.

This clonotype was observed many times. The genes are TRBV5-1 and TRBJ2-5; TRBD1 aligns across 10 bases. The J segment lost 4 bases and the V segment lost 4 bases, leaving 7 bases of the junction unmatched. CDR1 is SGHRS, CDR2 YFSETQ, per germline. This CDR3 has 15 amino acids. In DNA, the CDR3 is TGCGCCAGCAGCCCCGGGACAGGGGATGGAGAGACCCAGTACTTC. Translation: CASSPGTGDGETQYF. Drawing the rest from reference TRBV5-1 and TRBJ2-5, the complete variable domain is KAGVTQTPRYLIKTRGQQVTLSCSPISGHRSVSWYQQTPGQGLQFLFEYFSETQRNKGNFPGRFSGRQFSNSRSEMNVSTLELGDSALYLCASSPGTGDGETQYFGPGTRLLVL.

The J gene is TRBJ2-2, the V gene TRBV4-1; D may be TRBD1 (5 bases). The germline V gene encodes CDR1 MGHRA and CDR2 YSYEKL. V lost 2 bases and J 10 bases, leaving 23 bases between the germline ends. The CDR3 length is 17 residues. The CDR3 nucleotides are TGCGCCAGCAGCCAAACCGAAGGGGCGACTTACGCTAAGGAGCTGTTTTTT. Residues: CASSQTEGATYAKELFF.

This clonotype was detected many times. This chain connects TRBV12-3 or TRBV12-4 to TRBJ1-2; possibly TRBD1 for D (6 bases). V lost 6 bases and J lost 6, with 14 bases in between. This CDR3 is built from 13 residues. Here the CDR3 reads CASRRMGADGYTF. As DNA, the CDR3 is TGTGCCAGCAGGAGGATGGGGGCGGATGGCTACACCTTC.

In this sample, this clonotype turned up many times. The J gene is TRBJ2-2, the V gene TRBV5-1; D not certain. Germline V gene sequence: CDR1 SGHRS, CDR2 YFSETQ. V was pared by 6 bases and J by 2 bases, with 14 bases between. The CDR3 runs to 15 residues. The CDR3 DNA reads TGCGCCAGCACCATGGGCAGCTTCAACACCGGGGAGCTGTTTTTT. Protein product: CASTMGSFNTGELFF.

Many counts were recorded for this clonotype. CDR3 bases: TGTGCCAGCAGTGAGTGGACAGGGGACACAGATACGCAGTATTTT. Translating gives CASSEWTGDTDTQYF. The chain uses TRBV2 and TRBJ2-3, with 9 nucleotides matching TRBD1. The germline V gene encodes CDR1 SNHLY and CDR2 FYNNEI. This CDR3 comprises 15 residues. V shed 3 bases and J 2 bases; nucleotides not matched to a gene: 3.

There are a few counts of this clonotype. This rearrangement joins TRBV7-9 to TRBJ1-4; no definite D call. The CDR3 is 14 amino acids. Germline-derived CDR1 and CDR2 are SEHNR and FQNEAQ (reference sequence). V lost 5 bases and J 4 bases, leaving 11 bases between the germline ends. CDR3 sequence reads: CASSRRIGNEKLFF. The CDR3, as DNA: TGTGCCAGCAGCCGGAGGATTGGTAATGAAAAACTGTTTTTT.

At least ten counts were recorded for this clonotype. This chain's CDR3 is CASSPNRLQGSGDTEAFF. The CDR3 DNA reads as TGTGCCAGCTCACCCAACAGGCTACAGGGATCGGGGGACACTGAAGCTTTCTTT. This rearrangement joins TRBV18 to TRBJ1-1; TRBD1 is a possible D gene (6 bases). Germline CDR1 KGHSH, CDR2 LQKENI. V lost 3 bases and J lost 3, with 23 bases in between. This CDR3 has 18 residues.

The chain is built from TRBV2 and TRBJ1-1; D gene uncertain. The CDR3 has 12 residues. Trimming removed 10 bases at V and 1 base at J, with 10 bases between. CDR1 is SNHLY, CDR2 FYNNEI, per germline. DNA of the CDR3: TGTGCCACTAGGTCGGCGAACACTGAAGCTTTCTTT. Amino acids: CATRSANTEAFF.

This clonotype was picked up many times. The CDR3 DNA sequence: TGCAGTGCCGATTTCTCGTCAGCGGGGGAGACCCAGTACTTC. Its translation: CSADFSSAGETQYF. The chain couples TRBV20-1 to TRBJ2-5, with TRBD2 matching over 7 bases. Germline assignment: CDR1 DFQATT and CDR2 SNEGSKA (reference sequence). This CDR3 is 14 amino acids long. V lost 6 bases, J lost 5 bases, and 12 bases stayed unmatched.